These T cell receptor beta chains were read from a single sample in a study of shared clonotypes between healthy human individuals. Libraries were prepared by immunoSEQ multiplex PCR; TCRdb keeps only in-frame clonotypes and omits some of them. The profile shows about 870,000 clones, 85% to 95% of them singletons. Source material: naive CD8+ T cells sorted from blood. Source of these receptors: a man in his thirties or forties in good health. Both conserved end residues are trimmed from each CDR3. The order of the fields is V gene, CDR3 protein.

TRBV27,ASSLYSETEAF
TRBV7-9,ASSLVGSNQPQH
TRBV30,AWASGLTYEQY
TRBV14,ASSQHRTYEQY
TRBV19,ASSGPGQPSNEQF
TRBV10-1,ASRDSVLDEQF
TRBV6-4,ASSEETGGFEQF
TRBV29-1,SVEEGGGYGYT
TRBV27,ASSLGGGGTEAF
TRBV15,ATSTLAGVSTDTQY
TRBV6-5,ASTPGDLNEQY
TRBV28,ASSFSGTSSYNEQF
TRBV4-1,ASSQLWTGGSYEQY
TRBV5-4,ASSLVPGTSGVYEQY
TRBV28,ASSDRDSPTNTGELF
TRBV27,ASSLIGSNQPQH
TRBV21-1,ASSKGRTGVTEEF
TRBV19,APSPLAGAHNEQF
TRBV18,ASSREQGNTGELF
TRBV27,ASTSRGRPGELF
TRBV6-6,ASSPVRAEGRGEQF
TRBV5-5,ASSLGQQGDYEQY
TRBV5-1,ASSLYPGGGTEAF
TRBV5-5,ASSLALSLDEQF
TRBV2,ASSVLFTDTQY
TRBV4-1,ASSQVPGLAHEQF
TRBV29-1,SVAADRGTPYEQY
TRBV10-2,ASSLTGVTYEQY
TRBV7-9,ASSPERGGSLNEQF
TRBV27,ASSFRTSFEDEQY
TRBV5-1,ASSLRLAGDEQY
TRBV5-6,ASSLDGLAPY
TRBV27,ASSLFTSGSYEQY
TRBV6-5,ATRGGNYEQY
TRBV19,ASSIPGQINQPQH
TRBV28,ASSWDRGRQRNIQY
TRBV7-6,ASSLDLALERRSSYNEQF
TRBV6-5,ASSRTRMYQETQY
TRBV10-3,AISDFAGGHNEQF
TRBV5-6,ASSGTRMGQGRYEQY
TRBV27,ASSFWGNEQF
TRBV11-2,ASSLVKGYQSTSYEQY
TRBV11-3,ASSSSGANTDTQY
TRBV4-3,ASSLAGGNTGELF
TRBV11-1,ASSFEVFSGRSTDTQY
TRBV10-3,AIKPTLPGGSEHYEQY
TRBV27,ASSLSEGSYEQY
TRBV27,ASSYTGTLTEAF
TRBV9,ASSSRRTGGSYEQY
TRBV15,ATSALREQY
TRBV4-1,ASSQDPRVDYGYT
TRBV25-1,ASSEFGTSGTNEQF
TRBV2,ASSSDRNTEAF
TRBV6-6,ASLLDRGQETQY
TRBV7-9,ASSFPTGTANTGELF
TRBV7-9,ASRPTGSYEQY
TRBV7-9,ASSGPPSPETAQY
TRBV9,ASSVVKREGPGNTIY